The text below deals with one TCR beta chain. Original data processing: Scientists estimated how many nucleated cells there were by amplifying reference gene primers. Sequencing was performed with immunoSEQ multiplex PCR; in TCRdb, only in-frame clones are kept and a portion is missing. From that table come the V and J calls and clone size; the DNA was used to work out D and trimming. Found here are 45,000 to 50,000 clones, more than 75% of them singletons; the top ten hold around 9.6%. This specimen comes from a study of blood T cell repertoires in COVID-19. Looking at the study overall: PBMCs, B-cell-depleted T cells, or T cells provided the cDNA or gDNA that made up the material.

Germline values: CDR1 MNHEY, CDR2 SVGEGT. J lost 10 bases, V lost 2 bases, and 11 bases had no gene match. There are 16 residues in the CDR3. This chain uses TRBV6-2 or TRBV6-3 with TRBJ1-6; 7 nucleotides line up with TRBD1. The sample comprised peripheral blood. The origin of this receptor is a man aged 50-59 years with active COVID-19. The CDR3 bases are TGTGCCAGCAGTTACGGACAGGATCCACGGGGGTCACCCCTCCACTTT. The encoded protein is CASSYGQDPRGSPLHF.